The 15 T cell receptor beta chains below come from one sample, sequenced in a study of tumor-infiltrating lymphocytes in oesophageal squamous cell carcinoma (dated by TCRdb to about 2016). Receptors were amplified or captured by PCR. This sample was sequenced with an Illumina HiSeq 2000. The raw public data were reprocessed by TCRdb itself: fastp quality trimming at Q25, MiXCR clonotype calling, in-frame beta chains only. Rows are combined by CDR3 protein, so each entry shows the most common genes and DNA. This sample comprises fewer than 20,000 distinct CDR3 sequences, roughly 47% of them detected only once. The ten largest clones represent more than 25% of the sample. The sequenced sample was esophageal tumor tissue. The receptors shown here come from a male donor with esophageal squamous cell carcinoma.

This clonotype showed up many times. CDR3 sequence reads: CASSHGGGLSSNEQYF. CDR3 DNA: TGTGCCAGCAGCCACGGGGGCGGACTCAGTTCCAATGAGCAGTACTTC. This chain links TRBV6-1 with TRBJ2-1; D is possibly TRBD1 or TRBD2 (6 bases each). Judging by the DNA end, TRBJ2-7 fits better; the J call may be wrong. CDR1 and CDR2 from the germline V gene are MNHNS and SASEGT. The CDR3 covers 16 residues.

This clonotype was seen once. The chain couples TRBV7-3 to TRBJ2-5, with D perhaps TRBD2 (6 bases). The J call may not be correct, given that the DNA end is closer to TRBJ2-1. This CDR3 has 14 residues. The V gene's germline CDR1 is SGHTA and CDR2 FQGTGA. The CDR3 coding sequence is TGTGCCAGCAGGCCCAATAGCGGTTACAATGAGCAGTTCTTC. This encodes CASRPNSGYNEQFF.

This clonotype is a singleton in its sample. CDR3 sequence reads: CASSWRVAGGGETQYF. The CDR3 DNA reads as TGTGCCAGCAGCTGGCGAGTGGCGGGAGGCGGTGAGACCCAGTACTTC. V and J are TRBV7-8 and TRBJ2-1; TRBD2 aligns across 8 bases. The end of the DNA fits TRBJ2-5 better, so the J call may be wrong. This CDR3 is built from 16 residues. The germline gives CDR1 SGHVS, CDR2 FQNEAQ.

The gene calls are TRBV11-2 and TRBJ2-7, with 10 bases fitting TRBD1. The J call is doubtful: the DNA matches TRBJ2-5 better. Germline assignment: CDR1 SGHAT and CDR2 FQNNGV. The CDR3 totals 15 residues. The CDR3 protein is CASRVRDRGLETQYF. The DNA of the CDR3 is TGTGCCAGCAGGGTACGGGACAGGGGTTTAGAGACCCAGTACTTC.

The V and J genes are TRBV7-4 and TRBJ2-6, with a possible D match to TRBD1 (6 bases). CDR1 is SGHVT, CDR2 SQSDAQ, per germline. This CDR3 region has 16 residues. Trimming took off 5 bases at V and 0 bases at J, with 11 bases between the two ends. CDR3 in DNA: TGTGCCAGCAGCACCCCCAGGGGCTCTGGGGCCAACGTCCTGACTTTC. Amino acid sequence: CASSTPRGSGANVLTF.

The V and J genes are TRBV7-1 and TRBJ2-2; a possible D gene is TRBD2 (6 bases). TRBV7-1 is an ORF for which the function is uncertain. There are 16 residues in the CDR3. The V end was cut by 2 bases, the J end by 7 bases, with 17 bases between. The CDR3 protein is CASSSTRGDRSGELFF. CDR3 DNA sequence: TGTGCCAGCAGCTCAACTCGCGGGGATAGGAGCGGGGAGCTGTTTTTT.

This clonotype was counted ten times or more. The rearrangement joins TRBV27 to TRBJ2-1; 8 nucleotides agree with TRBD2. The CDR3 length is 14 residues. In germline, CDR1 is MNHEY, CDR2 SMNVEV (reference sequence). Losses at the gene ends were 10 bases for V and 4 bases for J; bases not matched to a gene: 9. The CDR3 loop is CATYRGGDYNEQFF. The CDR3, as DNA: TGTGCCACATATCGGGGGGGCGATTACAATGAGCAGTTCTTC.

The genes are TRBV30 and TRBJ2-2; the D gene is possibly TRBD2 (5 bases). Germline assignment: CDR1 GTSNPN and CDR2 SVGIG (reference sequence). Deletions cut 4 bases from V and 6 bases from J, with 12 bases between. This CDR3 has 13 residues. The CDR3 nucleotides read TGTGCCTGGACGAGGGTAGTGGCCGGGGAGCTGTTTTTT. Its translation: CAWTRVVAGELFF.

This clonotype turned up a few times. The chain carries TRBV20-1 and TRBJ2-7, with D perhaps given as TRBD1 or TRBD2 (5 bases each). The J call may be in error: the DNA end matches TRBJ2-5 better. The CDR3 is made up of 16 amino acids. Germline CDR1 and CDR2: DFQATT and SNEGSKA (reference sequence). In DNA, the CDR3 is TGCAGTGCTAGAGATTTGGGGCCCCGACGGGGAGAGACCCAGTACTTC. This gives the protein CSARDLGPRRGETQYF.

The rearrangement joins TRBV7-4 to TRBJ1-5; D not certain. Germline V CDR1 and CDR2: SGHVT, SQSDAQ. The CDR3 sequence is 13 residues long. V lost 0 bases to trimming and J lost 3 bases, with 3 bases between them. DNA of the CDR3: TGTGCCAGCAGCTTAGCTACCAATCAGCCCCAGCATTTT. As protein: CASSLATNQPQHF.

Here the CDR3 reads CASSLERVETQYF. The CDR3, as DNA: TGTGCCAGCAGCTTAGAAAGAGTGGAGACCCAGTACTTC. This chain uses TRBV11-2 with TRBJ2-5, with D unresolved. This CDR3 has 13 residues. Trimming shortened V by 0 bases and J by 5 bases, and 7 bases separated the two germline ends. Germline V gene lookup returns CDR1 SGHAT and CDR2 FQNNGV.

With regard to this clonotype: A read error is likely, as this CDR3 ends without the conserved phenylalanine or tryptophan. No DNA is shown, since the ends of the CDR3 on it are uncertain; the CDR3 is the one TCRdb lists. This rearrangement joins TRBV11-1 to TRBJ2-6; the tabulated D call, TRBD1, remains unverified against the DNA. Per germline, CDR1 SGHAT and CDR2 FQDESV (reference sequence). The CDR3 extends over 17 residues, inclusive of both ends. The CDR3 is CASSLGGTVQETQYFGA.

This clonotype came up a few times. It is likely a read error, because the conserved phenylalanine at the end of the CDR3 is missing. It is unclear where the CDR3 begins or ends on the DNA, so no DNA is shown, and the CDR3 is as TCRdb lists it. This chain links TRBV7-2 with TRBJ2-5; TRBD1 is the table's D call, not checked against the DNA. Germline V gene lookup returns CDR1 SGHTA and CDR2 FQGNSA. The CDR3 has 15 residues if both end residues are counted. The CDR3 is CASRSGTHYEQYFGN.

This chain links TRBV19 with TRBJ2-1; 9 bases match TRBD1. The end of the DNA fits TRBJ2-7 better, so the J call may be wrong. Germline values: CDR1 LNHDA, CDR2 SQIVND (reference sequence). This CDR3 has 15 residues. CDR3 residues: CASSPRGTGSREQYF. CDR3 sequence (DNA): TGTGCCAGTAGTCCCCGCGGGACAGGGTCTCGGGAGCAGTACTTC.

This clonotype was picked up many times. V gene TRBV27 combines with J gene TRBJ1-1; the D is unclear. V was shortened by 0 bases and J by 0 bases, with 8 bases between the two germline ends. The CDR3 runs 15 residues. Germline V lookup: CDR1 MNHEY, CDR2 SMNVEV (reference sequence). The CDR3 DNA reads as TGTGCCAGCAGTTTATCGAAGCGTTTGAACACTGAAGCTTTCTTT. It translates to CASSLSKRLNTEAFF.